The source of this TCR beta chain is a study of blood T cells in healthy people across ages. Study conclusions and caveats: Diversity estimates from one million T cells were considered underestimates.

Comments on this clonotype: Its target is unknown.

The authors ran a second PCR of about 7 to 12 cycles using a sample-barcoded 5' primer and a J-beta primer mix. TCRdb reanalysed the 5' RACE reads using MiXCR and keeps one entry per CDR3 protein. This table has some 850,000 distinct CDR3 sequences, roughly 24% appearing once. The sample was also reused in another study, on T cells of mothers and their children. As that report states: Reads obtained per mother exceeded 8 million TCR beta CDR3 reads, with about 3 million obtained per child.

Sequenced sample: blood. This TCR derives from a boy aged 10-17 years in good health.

The CDR3 spells CASSWARWGPTDTQYF. The CDR3 DNA sequence: TGTGCCAGCAGTTGGGCCCGCTGGGGCCCCACAGATACGCAGTATTTT. The chain joins TRBV2 to TRBJ2-3; D may be TRBD1 (5 bases). Trimming took off 5 bases at V and 2 bases at J, with 17 bases between the two ends. Germline V gene sequence: CDR1 SNHLY, CDR2 FYNNEI. CDR3 size: 16 residues. The variable domain in full, with the rest retrieved from reference TRBV2 and TRBJ2-3, is EPEVTQTPSHQVTQMGQEVILRCVPISNHLYFYWYRQILGQKVEFLVSFYNNEISEKSEIFDDQFSVERPDGSNFTLKIRSTKLEDSAMYFCASSWARWGPTDTQYFGPGTRLTVL.